This T cell receptor beta chain was captured in a study of T-cell memory formation after mild COVID-19. This CDR3 is 17 amino acids long. Germline V CDR1 and CDR2: WNHNN, SYGVQD (reference sequence). Trimming removed 3 bases at V and 6 bases at J, with 24 bases between. TCR alpha and TCR beta cDNA libraries carrying sample barcodes and UMIs were produced by 5'RACE using constant-segment primers. TCRdb passed the 5' RACE reads through MiXCR, listing each CDR3 protein once. The table includes about 350,000 distinct CDR3 sequences, about 13% detected once. Study observations and caveats: Pre-infection memory showed some responding clones, and this suggested that cross-reactive memory joined. Among clones contracting day 15 to 85, CD4/CD8 was balanced, whereas later expanders leaned CD4+.

Notes on this clonotype: What it binds is unknown.

The clonotype comes from a man aged 18-30 years who had mild COVID-19 (a few samples of this study predate the infection). Cell type and time point are not known. The rearrangement links TRBV10-1 to TRBJ2-7; the D gene is possibly TRBD2 (6 bases). Sequencing input: PBMCs or a T cell subset sorted from them (not recorded which). CDR3 residues: CASSEPPTPRVGGEQYF. CDR3 in DNA: TGCGCCAGCAGTGAACCTCCGACACCCCGTGTCGGGGGCGAGCAGTACTTC.